Following are 29 T cell receptor beta chains from one sample sequenced in a study of cytomegalovirus exposure and HLA in healthy donors. Here immunoSEQ multiplex PCR was the method, and the copy in TCRdb shows in-frame clones only, minus some. The data show about 120,000 clones, roughly 87% seen once. The sample was PBMCs. The origin of the receptors is a woman in her late teens or twenties in good health and CMV-seronegative.

The chain joins TRBV7-8 to TRBJ2-7; D might be TRBD1 (5 bases). The CDR3 runs 13 residues. Germline V CDR1 and CDR2: SGHVS, FQNEAQ. V lost 4 bases to trimming and J lost 4 bases, with 11 bases between them. Written as DNA, the CDR3 is TGTGCCAGCAGCTCAAACCAGGGTTACGAGCAGTACTTC. This gives the protein CASSSNQGYEQYF.

The CDR3 DNA sequence: TGTGCCAGCAGTGGAACTAGCGGGGGGGCAGGGGAAGAGACCCAGTACTTC. As protein: CASSGTSGGAGEETQYF. The V call is TRBV2, the J call TRBJ2-5, with 13 bases fitting TRBD2. The CDR3 has 17 residues. The V and J ends lost 4 bases and 3 bases, in that order; junction bases with no gene match: 8. Germline loops: CDR1 SNHLY, CDR2 FYNNEI.

In this sample, this clone turned up once. The chain recombines TRBV19 with TRBJ1-2, with 7 bases that match TRBD1. Germline V gene sequence: CDR1 LNHDA, CDR2 SQIVND (reference sequence). The CDR3 consists of 12 residues. Trimming removed 6 bases from V and 8 bases from J; junction bases left unmatched: 6. The CDR3 coding sequence is TGTGCCAGTAGGCGACAGGGCGGAGGCTACACCTTC. It is translated as CASRRQGGGYTF. Supplemented by reference TRBV19 and TRBJ1-2, the full variable domain reads DGGITQSPKYLFRKEGQNVTLSCEQNLNHDAMYWYRQDPGQGLRLIYYSQIVNDFQKGDIAEGYSVSREKKESFPLTVTSAQKNPTAFYLCASRRQGGGYTFGSGTRLTVV.

V gene TRBV14 combines with J gene TRBJ1-6; D perhaps matches TRBD1 (6 bases). CDR3 length equals 15 residues. CDR1 and CDR2 from the germline V gene are SGHDN and FVKESK. V gave up 4 bases and J gave up 4 bases, with 11 bases separating them. CDR3 DNA sequence: TGTGCCAGCAGCCGGCGACAGGCTTATAATTCACCCCTCCACTTT. Residues: CASSRRQAYNSPLHF.

The chain recombines TRBV5-6 with TRBJ1-1, with 7 bases matching TRBD1. V was clipped by 5 bases and J by 3 bases; unmatched bases: 4. The germline V gene encodes CDR1 SGHDT and CDR2 YYEEEE. CDR3 length: 13 amino acids. The CDR3 loop is CASRAGGDTEAFF. The CDR3 DNA reads TGTGCCAGCAGGGCAGGGGGTGACACTGAAGCTTTCTTT. The full variable domain, rest sourced from reference TRBV5-6 and TRBJ1-1, is DAGVTQSPTHLIKTRGQQVTLRCSPKSGHDTVSWYQQALGQGPQFIFQYYEEEERQRGNFPDRFSGHQFPNYSSELNVNALLLGDSALYLCASRAGGDTEAFFGQGTRLTVV.

This chain links TRBV5-5 with TRBJ2-2, with TRBD1 matching 11 bases. The CDR3 length is 16 residues. J gave up 4 bases and V 4 bases, and 6 bases lay outside the gene matches. In germline, CDR1 is SGHKS, CDR2 YYEKEE (reference sequence). CDR3 DNA sequence: TGTGCCAGCAGCGGCGGACAGGGGGCGAGCACCGGGGAGCTGTTTTTT. Protein sequence: CASSGGQGASTGELFF.

The chain is built from TRBV5-1 and TRBJ1-4, with 8 bases identical to TRBD1. The CDR3 has 15 residues. CDR1 is SGHRS and CDR2 is YFSETQ in the germline V gene. V lost 4 bases, J lost 4 bases, and 6 bases stayed unmatched. CDR3 region: CASSVQGAVNEKLFF. The CDR3 region has the DNA TGCGCCAGCAGCGTTCAGGGGGCGGTTAATGAAAAACTGTTTTTT.

The chain recombines TRBV7-3 with TRBJ2-2; 10 bases fit TRBD2. Germline V lookup: CDR1 SGHTA, CDR2 FQGTGA. The V segment lost 4 bases and the J segment 5 bases; nucleotides outside the gene matches: 4. The CDR3 covers 15 residues. The chain's CDR3 is CASSSAGGQTGELFF. As DNA, the CDR3 is TGTGCCAGCAGCTCAGCGGGGGGGCAAACCGGGGAGCTGTTTTTT.

V and J are TRBV5-1 and TRBJ2-7, with D possibly being TRBD2 (6 bases). V was clipped by 5 bases and J by 4 bases, with 10 bases between them. The germline V gene has CDR1 SGHRS and CDR2 YFSETQ. There are 12 residues in the CDR3. The CDR3 bases are TGCGCCAGCAGTCTCGGAGGGTACGAGCAGTACTTC. It is translated as CASSLGGYEQYF.

This clone has only a few counts. The V and J genes are TRBV2 and TRBJ2-2; 7 bases fit TRBD1. The CDR3 totals 15 residues. Trimming took 3 bases from V and 4 from J; bases not matched to a gene: 5. CDR1 is SNHLY and CDR2 is FYNNEI in the germline V gene. The CDR3 nucleotides are TGTGCCAGCAGTGAGAGGGGGCGCGGCACCGGGGAGCTGTTTTTT. This encodes CASSERGRGTGELFF.

The rearrangement uses TRBV7-9 and TRBJ2-3; TRBD1 might be the D (5 bases). V was trimmed by 8 bases and J by 8 bases, leaving 23 bases between them. This CDR3 is built from 15 residues. Germline V CDR1 and CDR2: SEHNR, FQNEAQ (reference sequence). The CDR3 region has the DNA TGTGCCAGCCAGCCCCCCCCTTTAGGGGCAGTTACGCAGTATTTT. This codes for CASQPPPLGAVTQYF.

The chain recombines TRBV5-1 with TRBJ1-3; D call uncertain. From germline, CDR1 is SGHRS and CDR2 YFSETQ. The ends were cut back, 4 bases at V and 6 bases at J, with 17 bases in the middle. The CDR3 has 15 residues. Here the CDR3 reads CASSPMQMVQNTIYF. The CDR3 bases are TGCGCCAGCAGCCCAATGCAGATGGTGCAAAACACCATATATTTT.

This rearrangement joins TRBV7-9 to TRBJ1-1, with 8 bases matching TRBD1. CDR3 length: 14 amino acids. V lost 3 bases and J lost 3; bases outside the gene matches: 3. CDR1 is SEHNR, CDR2 FQNEAQ, per germline (reference sequence). The CDR3 protein is CASSFQTGDTEAFF. The CDR3 bases are TGTGCCAGCAGCTTCCAGACAGGGGACACTGAAGCTTTCTTT.

J is TRBJ2-3 and V is TRBV4-1, with TRBD2 identical over 10 bases. Per the germline V gene, CDR1 is MGHRA and CDR2 is YSYEKL. This CDR3 spans 14 amino acids. V was pared by 7 bases and J by 3 bases, with 4 bases of the junction left unmatched. CDR3 sequence (DNA): TGCGCCAGCAACTTAGCGGGGGGAACAGATACGCAGTATTTT. This translates into CASNLAGGTDTQYF.

The rearrangement uses TRBV15 and TRBJ1-6, with D perhaps matching TRBD1 (6 bases). From germline, CDR1 is LNHNV and CDR2 YYDKDF (reference sequence). Between the trimmed V and J ends, which lost 3 bases and 10 bases, there was a span of 13 bases. The CDR3 spans 14 residues. The CDR3 sequence: CATSRQTGSSPLHF. In DNA, the CDR3 is TGTGCCACCAGCAGGCAGACAGGTAGCTCACCCCTCCACTTT.

V and J are TRBV7-3 and TRBJ2-2, with D perhaps TRBD1 (5 bases). CDR3 size: 16 residues. V lost 5 bases and J 0 bases, leaving 13 bases between the germline ends. Germline V gene lookup returns CDR1 SGHTA and CDR2 FQGTGA. The CDR3 bases are TGTGCCAGCAGCCCGCTCTTACAGGCGAACACCGGGGAGCTGTTTTTT. Translation: CASSPLLQANTGELFF.

As for this clone: At one of its ends the junction is not consistent with the germline gene, which may arise from a read error. V gene TRBV7-7 combines with J gene TRBJ2-5; D is possibly TRBD1 (6 bases). The CDR3 extends over 14 amino acids. Germline V gene lookup returns CDR1 SSHAT and CDR2 FNYEAQ (reference sequence). The CDR3 coding sequence is TGTGCTAGCAGCTTACTGACAGGCCAAGAGACCCAGTACTTC. It yields the protein CASSLLTGQETQYF.

The chain joins TRBV7-6 to TRBJ1-1, with TRBD1 as a possible D gene (5 bases). CDR1 is SGHVS, CDR2 FNYEAQ, per germline. This CDR3 has 13 amino acids. Trimming removed 5 bases from V and 7 bases from J, with 14 bases in between. The CDR3 DNA reads as TGTGCCAGCAGCGGTAGCTACAGGAGTGAAGCTTTCTTT. Its translation is CASSGSYRSEAFF.

The chain is built from TRBV5-6 and TRBJ2-7; no definite D call. Germline values: CDR1 SGHDT, CDR2 YYEEEE. The CDR3 is 14 residues long. Trimming left V 0 bases short and J 6 bases short, with 13 bases between. The CDR3, as DNA: TGTGCCAGCAGCTTGGGACTCACTTACTTCGAGCAGTACTTC. Protein sequence: CASSLGLTYFEQYF.

V is TRBV29-1 and J is TRBJ1-1; D remains unclear. V lost 5 bases and J lost 1, with 8 bases in between. Germline V CDR1 and CDR2: SQVTM, ANQGSEA. The CDR3 consists of 12 residues. CDR3 sequence: CSVRVGNTEAFF. CDR3 in DNA: TGCAGCGTTCGCGTCGGGAACACTGAAGCTTTCTTT.

The V call is TRBV9, the J call TRBJ1-4; D is perhaps TRBD1 (6 bases). Germline V gives CDR1 SGDLS, CDR2 YYNGEE. This CDR3 is 14 amino acids long. V dropped 1 base and J dropped 8 bases, with 12 bases sitting between them. CDR3 sequence reads: CASSVTGGEEKLFF. The CDR3 region has the DNA TGTGCCAGCAGCGTAACTGGGGGCGAGGAAAAACTGTTTTTT.

This rearrangement joins TRBV5-4 to TRBJ1-1; no clear D. V lost 7 bases and J 2 bases, leaving 18 bases between the germline ends. CDR3 length: 15 residues. Per germline, CDR1 SGHNT and CDR2 YYREEE (reference sequence). CDR3 protein: CASSPPGGSNTEAFF. In nucleotides, the CDR3 is TGTGCCAGCTCCCCCCCCGGAGGGAGCAACACTGAAGCTTTCTTT.

This clone was seen just once. As DNA, the CDR3 is TGCGCCAGCAGCTTGGCGGCAGGGGGGAACACTGAAGCTTTCTTT. It translates to CASSLAAGGNTEAFF. This sequence joins TRBV5-1 and TRBJ1-1; 7 bases line up with TRBD1. V gave up 0 bases and J gave up 1 base; unmatched junction bases: 3. The CDR3 consists of 15 residues. Looked up from germline, CDR1 is SGHRS and CDR2 is YFSETQ.

The chain couples TRBV11-2 to TRBJ1-6, with D possibly TRBD1 on 5 matching bases. The CDR3 loop spans 12 amino acids. Trimming took 4 bases from V and 12 from J, leaving 10 bases between them. The V gene's germline CDR1 is SGHAT and CDR2 FQNNGV. The CDR3 DNA reads TGTGCCAGCAGCTACCCCGGGGGACCCCTCCACTTT. It specifies CASSYPGGPLHF.

This rearrangement joins TRBV7-6 to TRBJ2-2; the D is unclear. The CDR3 contains 15 residues. CDR1 is SGHVS, CDR2 FNYEAQ, per germline. Trimming stripped 1 base from V and 5 bases from J, with 11 bases between. In DNA, the CDR3 is TGTGCCAGCAGCTTAGGGAACAGCCCGACCGGGGAGCTGTTTTTT. It encodes CASSLGNSPTGELFF.

This rearrangement joins TRBV11-2 to TRBJ2-7, with 7 bases lining up with TRBD1. The junction had 8 bases not matched to a gene; V was cut back by 3 bases and J by 6 bases. Germline lookup yields CDR1 SGHAT and CDR2 FQNNGV. CDR3 length: 14 amino acids. The CDR3 DNA is TGTGCCAGCAGCTTTCAGGGGGAAAGGGGCGAGCAGTACTTC. Translation: CASSFQGERGEQYF.

This chain links TRBV6-1 with TRBJ2-4; D might be TRBD1 (5 bases). This CDR3 is 12 amino acids long. Germline lookup yields CDR1 MNHNS and CDR2 SASEGT. Trimming left V 7 bases short and J 5 bases short, with 9 bases between. This CDR3 reads CASTQAENIQYF. The CDR3 coding sequence is TGTGCCAGCACACAGGCCGAAAACATTCAGTACTTC.

V is TRBV5-4 and J is TRBJ1-1, with D possibly TRBD1 on 5 matching bases. This CDR3 comprises 13 residues. Trimming shortened V by 3 bases and J by 5 bases, and 11 bases separated the two germline ends. Germline V gene lookup returns CDR1 SGHNT and CDR2 YYREEE (reference sequence). The CDR3 nucleotides read TGTGCCAGCAGCTCTACTCAGGGAACTGAAGCTTTCTTT. It is translated as CASSSTQGTEAFF. Looking up the rest from reference TRBV5-4 and TRBJ1-1 gives the full variable domain: ETGVTQSPTHLIKTRGQQVTLRCSSQSGHNTVSWYQQALGQGPQFIFQYYREEENGRGNFPPRFSGLQFPNYSSELNVNALELDDSALYLCASSSTQGTEAFFGQGTRLTVV.

The table lists this clone with a count of one. The V and J genes are TRBV6-1 and TRBJ2-3; tentative D call: TRBD2 (5 bases). V was trimmed by 2 bases and J by 4 bases, leaving 13 bases between them. The CDR3 length is 15 residues. Germline V gene lookup returns CDR1 MNHNS and CDR2 SASEGT. The CDR3 DNA reads as TGTGCCAGCAGTGAAAGGCCTAGCTCCCCAGATACGCAGTATTTT. As protein: CASSERPSSPDTQYF.